Shown below are 18 T cell receptor beta chains from a single sample sequenced in a study of shared clonotypes between healthy human individuals. Sequencing used immunoSEQ multiplex PCR; TCRdb keeps in-frame clones, though not all of them. Among about 470,000 clones listed, about 76% were seen once. The material sequenced was PBMCs. The receptors originated from a woman in her 40s in good health. Some clones in this sample may be carry-over from other donors' samples.

The chain combines TRBV7-8 with TRBJ2-5; TRBD2 aligns across 7 bases. The germline V gene encodes CDR1 SGHVS and CDR2 FQNEAQ. V was clipped by 5 bases and J by 5 bases; unmatched bases: 11. This CDR3 has 15 residues. CDR3 DNA: TGTGCCAGCAGCCCTCCCGGCGGGGGAGGGGAGACCCAGTACTTC. Protein sequence: CASSPPGGGGETQYF.

Notes on this clone: A much larger clone differs by one base, so this may be a read error. The chain is built from TRBV7-3 and TRBJ2-2; D ambiguous. The V gene lost 5 bases and the J gene lost 2 bases, with 0 bases spanning the gap. The CDR3 runs 11 residues. CDR1 and CDR2 (germline): SGHTA, FQGTGA. The CDR3 region is CASSNTGELFF. In DNA, the CDR3 is TGTGCCAGCAGCAACACCGGGGAGCTGTTTTTT.

This clone occurred a few times. This chain connects TRBV30 to TRBJ2-7, with a possible D match to TRBD1 (6 bases). The CDR3 consists of 11 residues. Looked up from germline, CDR1 is GTSNPN and CDR2 is SVGIG (reference sequence). Trimming removed 8 bases at V and 5 bases at J, with 13 bases between. CDR3 region: CARTEGHEQYF. DNA of the CDR3: TGTGCCCGGACAGAGGGGCACGAGCAGTACTTC. Combining the CDR3 with reference TRBV30 and TRBJ2-7 gives the whole variable domain SQTIHQWPATLVQPVGSPLSLECTVEGTSNPNLYWYRQAAGRGLQLLFYSVGIGQISSEVPQNLSASRPQDRQFILSSKKLLLSDSGFYLCARTEGHEQYFGPGTRLTVT.

This rearrangement joins TRBV9 to TRBJ1-2, with unresolved D. The V end was cut by 3 bases, the J end by 5 bases, with 20 bases between. The CDR3 consists of 16 residues. CDR1 and CDR2 from the germline V gene are SGDLS and YYNGEE. This chain's CDR3 is CASSGVGRMEDYGYTF. CDR3 in DNA: TGTGCCAGCAGCGGAGTTGGACGGATGGAAGATTATGGCTACACCTTC.

The rearrangement joins TRBV7-3 to TRBJ2-3; D might be TRBD1 (6 bases). Germline CDR1 is SGHTA and CDR2 is FQGTGA. This CDR3 contains 17 residues. Trimming pared 5 bases from V and 0 bases from J, leaving 18 bases between. CDR3 in amino acids: CASSPIGGGISTDTQYF. CDR3 DNA: TGTGCCAGCAGCCCCATTGGGGGCGGTATCAGCACAGATACGCAGTATTTT.

This clone occurred once. This rearrangement joins TRBV5-4 to TRBJ1-2; D ambiguous. The length of the CDR3 is 15 residues. V lost 2 bases and J 2 bases, leaving 13 bases between the germline ends. Germline-derived CDR1 and CDR2 are SGHNT and YYREEE (reference sequence). The CDR3 here is CASSFFPGSNYGYTF. The CDR3 DNA follows: TGTGCCAGCAGCTTTTTTCCGGGGTCGAACTATGGCTACACCTTC. Combining the CDR3 with reference TRBV5-4 and TRBJ1-2 gives the whole variable domain ETGVTQSPTHLIKTRGQQVTLRCSSQSGHNTVSWYQQALGQGPQFIFQYYREEENGRGNFPPRFSGLQFPNYSSELNVNALELDDSALYLCASSFFPGSNYGYTFGSGTRLTVV.

As regards this clone: This likely came from a read error, as a far larger clone is one base away. This chain connects TRBV7-8 to TRBJ2-7; D unresolved. The CDR3 contains 15 residues. The germline CDR1 and CDR2 sequences are SGHVS and FQNEAQ. V was clipped by 6 bases and J by 2 bases, with 17 bases between them. CDR3 coding DNA: TGTGCCAGCAGTTTCCTCTGCTACTCACCCTACGAGCAGTACTTC. Encoded protein: CASSFLCYSPYEQYF.

A note on this clone: This clone may be a read error of a much larger clone one base away. V usage is TRBV15 and J usage is TRBJ2-7; D is unclear. From germline, CDR1 is LNHNV and CDR2 YYDKDF (reference sequence). CDR3 length: 17 amino acids. Trimming removed 1 base from V and 6 bases from J, with 22 bases in between. The CDR3 is CATSRGLHTSAFAEQYF. For the CDR3, the DNA is TGTGCCACCAGCAGAGGGCTCCACACCTCGGCATTTGCCGAGCAGTACTTC.

CDR3 DNA: TGTGCCAGCAGTGAAGCCGCGGGGGCATATGAAAAACTGTTTTTT. It translates to CASSEAAGAYEKLFF. The chain couples TRBV6-1 to TRBJ1-4; possibly TRBD1 for D (6 bases). This CDR3 comprises 15 residues. Germline CDR1 reads MNHNS; CDR2 reads SASEGT. V was shortened by 0 bases and J by 6 bases, with 11 bases between the two germline ends.

This clone showed up just a few times. The chain employs TRBV30 and TRBJ1-3; the D is unclear. Germline CDR1 GTSNPN, CDR2 SVGIG (reference sequence). This CDR3 is built from 15 residues. The ends were cut back, 0 bases at V and 0 bases at J, with 9 bases in the middle. In DNA, the CDR3 is TGTGCCTGGAGTGTCCTGGGGAGCTCTGGAAACACCATATATTTT. This sequence encodes CAWSVLGSSGNTIYF.

The CDR3 here is CASSAGTGGYEQYF. The CDR3 DNA reads as TGCGCCAGCAGCGCCGGGACAGGAGGGTACGAGCAGTACTTC. This chain connects TRBV5-1 to TRBJ2-7; 8 nucleotides agree with TRBD1. This CDR3 spans 14 amino acids. V trimming: 4 bases; J trimming: 4 bases; junction bases outside the gene matches: 7. Germline loops: CDR1 SGHRS, CDR2 YFSETQ.

The rearrangement links TRBV6-1 to TRBJ2-1; TRBD2 agrees at 10 bases. This CDR3 comprises 16 residues. Germline CDR1 is MNHNS and CDR2 is SASEGT. Trimming cost V 2 bases and J 7 bases; bases outside gene matches: 8. CDR3 protein: CASSERSGRASNEQFF. CDR3 coding DNA: TGTGCCAGCAGTGAAAGGAGCGGGAGGGCCTCTAATGAGCAGTTCTTC.

The genes are TRBV11-2 and TRBJ2-7; 7 bases are shared with TRBD2. The CDR3 is 16 residues long. J was trimmed by 8 bases and V by 4 bases; bases with no gene match: 17. Germline V gene data show CDR1 as SGHAT and CDR2 as FQNNGV. The CDR3 is CASSSIRGGSGFQQYF. The CDR3 nucleotides are TGTGCCAGCAGCTCAATACGTGGCGGGAGCGGCTTCCAGCAGTACTTC.

J is TRBJ1-4 and V is TRBV2; D might be TRBD1 (6 bases). The CDR3 consists of 13 residues. The V gene's germline CDR1 is SNHLY and CDR2 FYNNEI. With 5 bases removed from V and 8 bases from J, the gap between germline ends came to 12 bases. The DNA for the CDR3 is TGTGCCAGCAGTAGGACAGAGGGGGAAAAACTGTTTTTT. The encoded protein is CASSRTEGEKLFF. The entire variable domain, with the rest obtained from reference TRBV2 and TRBJ1-4, is as follows: EPEVTQTPSHQVTQMGQEVILRCVPISNHLYFYWYRQILGQKVEFLVSFYNNEISEKSEIFDDQFSVERPDGSNFTLKIRSTKLEDSAMYFCASSRTEGEKLFFGSGTQLSVL.

In this sample, this clone turned up a few times. This chain links TRBV6-1 with TRBJ2-6; D remains unclear. The germline CDR1 and CDR2 sequences are MNHNS and SASEGT. V gave up 7 bases and J gave up 4 bases, with 8 bases separating them. CDR3 length: 13 amino acids. This CDR3 reads CASNPGGANVLTF. The CDR3 coding sequence is TGTGCCAGCAACCCCGGGGGGGCCAACGTCCTGACTTTC.

The chain couples TRBV28 to TRBJ1-5, with D hard to call. Between the trimmed V and J ends, which lost 6 bases and 4 bases, there was a span of 13 bases. The CDR3 spans 14 residues. Germline V lookup: CDR1 MDHEN, CDR2 SYDVKM. CDR3 sequence reads: CASSPSLINQPQHF. CDR3 DNA sequence: TGTGCCAGCAGCCCCTCCTTGATAAATCAGCCCCAGCATTTT.

This clone has at least ten counts. The same CDR3 is also encoded by other DNA sequences in this sample. The J gene is TRBJ2-2, the V gene TRBV7-2, with TRBD2 as a possible D gene (7 bases). The V end was cut by 5 bases, the J end by 2 bases, with 15 bases between. The germline V gene encodes CDR1 SGHTA and CDR2 FQGNSA. The CDR3 is made up of 16 amino acids. The CDR3 DNA reads TGTGCCAGCAGCACACAGGGACTACCCAACACCGGGGAGCTGTTTTTT. Its translation: CASSTQGLPNTGELFF.

V and J are TRBV5-1 and TRBJ2-7; 10 positions match TRBD1. Germline lookup yields CDR1 SGHRS and CDR2 YFSETQ. After removal of 6 bases from V and 2 bases from J, the junction contained 2 bases not matched to a gene. CDR3 size: 13 residues. The CDR3 DNA sequence: TGCGCCAGCAAGGGACAGGGGACCTACGAGCAGTACTTC. Its protein is CASKGQGTYEQYF. Full variable domain (remainder filled in from reference TRBV5-1 and TRBJ2-7): KAGVTQTPRYLIKTRGQQVTLSCSPISGHRSVSWYQQTPGQGLQFLFEYFSETQRNKGNFPGRFSGRQFSNSRSEMNVSTLELGDSALYLCASKGQGTYEQYFGPGTRLTVT.